These 7 T cell receptor beta chains were all obtained from the same sample, sequenced in a study of regulatory T cells in long-lasting Graves disease. The time point: newly diagnosed GD, antithyroid drugs for less than 3 months. The authors made the TCR library using RNA they extracted from PBMCs. Arm-PCR with iRepertoire HTBI primers amplified the CDR3 regions for these TCR beta libraries. MiXCR, applied by TCRdb to the multiplex PCR reads, yields one record per CDR3 protein. The sample has about 360,000 distinct CDR3 sequences; roughly 16% are singletons. The same data also contributed to another study, on T cells in Graves' hyperthyroidism and ophthalmopathy.

This specimen was peripheral blood mononuclear cells (PBMCs), taken at new diagnosis, from a patient treated with antithyroid drugs. These receptors came from a young woman with Graves disease.

The V and J genes are TRBV11-3 and TRBJ2-1; 9 nucleotides line up with TRBD1. Germline V CDR1 and CDR2: SGHNT, YENEEA. Trimming cost V 3 bases and J 9 bases; bases outside gene matches: 9. The CDR3 length is 15 residues. The DNA for the CDR3 is TGTGCCAGCAGCTTTGGGGGACAGGGAAGGGGTGAGCAGTTCTTC. It translates to CASSFGGQGRGEQFF. Full variable domain (rest looked up from reference TRBV11-3 and TRBJ2-1): EAGVVQSPRYKIIEKKQPVAFWCNPISGHNTLYWYLQNLGQGPELLIRYENEEAVDDSQLPKDRFSAERLKGVDSTLKIQPAELGDSAVYLCASSFGGQGRGEQFFGPGTRLTVL.

This clonotype was seen repeatedly, ten times or more. The V call is TRBV5-1, the J call TRBJ2-1; 9 bases fit TRBD2. The length of the CDR3 is 17 residues. The germline CDR1 and CDR2 sequences are SGHRS and YFSETQ. J was trimmed by 4 bases and V by 2 bases; bases with no gene match: 10. CDR3 nucleotide sequence: TGCGCCAGCAGCTTCATGGGACAGCGGGGGGTATACAATGAGCAGTTCTTC. Translation: CASSFMGQRGVYNEQFF.

This clonotype was seen repeatedly, ten times or more. The V gene is TRBV30, the J gene TRBJ2-1; perhaps D is TRBD1 or TRBD2 (5 bases each). This CDR3 is built from 15 residues. V was pared by 3 bases and J by 1 base, with 13 bases between. The germline CDR1 and CDR2 sequences are GTSNPN and SVGIG (reference sequence). The CDR3 here is CAWRIGALSYNEQFF. In DNA, the CDR3 is TGTGCCTGGAGGATCGGGGCTCTATCCTACAATGAGCAGTTCTTC.

This clonotype was counted ten times or more. The chain has TRBV5-1 and TRBJ2-1, with 8 positions matching TRBD2. The CDR3 length is 15 residues. Germline V gene sequence: CDR1 SGHRS, CDR2 YFSETQ. V lost 2 bases, J lost 8 bases, and 9 bases stayed unmatched. The CDR3 DNA is TGCGCCAGCAGCTTAGCTCTTAGCGGGAACGATGAGCAGTTCTTC. Translation gives CASSLALSGNDEQFF.

This clonotype was counted many times. The chain couples TRBV6-1 to TRBJ1-1; 7 nucleotides line up with TRBD1. CDR3 length: 16 residues. Losses at the gene ends were 2 bases for V and 4 bases for J; bases not matched to a gene: 10. CDR1 and CDR2 (germline): MNHNS, SASEGT. CDR3 protein: CASSEIKGAASTEAFF. CDR3 nucleotide sequence: TGTGCCAGCAGTGAAATCAAGGGGGCCGCCAGCACTGAAGCTTTCTTT.

Only a few counts were recorded for this clonotype. This chain joins TRBV12-3 or TRBV12-4 and TRBJ1-2, with a possible D match to TRBD1 (5 bases). Trimming cost V 3 bases and J 8 bases, with 13 bases left between them. The CDR3 sequence is 13 residues long. Here the CDR3 reads CASSLGGWSGYTF. CDR3 nucleotide sequence: TGTGCCAGCAGTTTGGGGGGGTGGAGCGGCTACACCTTC.

The chain carries TRBV6-1 and TRBJ1-2; 8 positions agree with TRBD1. V was clipped by 5 bases and J by 2 bases; unmatched bases: 10. Germline V gene sequence: CDR1 MNHNS, CDR2 SASEGT. The CDR3 length is 16 residues. This CDR3 reads CASSSPATGENYGYTF. As DNA, the CDR3 is TGTGCCAGCAGTAGTCCTGCGACAGGGGAAAACTATGGCTACACCTTC.